This entry lists 21 T cell receptor beta chains sequenced from one sample in a study of cytomegalovirus exposure and HLA in healthy donors. The PCR made use of 60 Vbeta and 13 Jbeta primers. The assay was immunoSEQ multiplex PCR, and TCRdb's table has in-frame clones only and misses some. Recorded here are about 40,000 clones; the top ten clones represent 7.5% to 9.5%. The specimen was PBMCs. The receptor source for this set is a man aged 40-49 years in good health and CMV-seropositive.

J is TRBJ2-5 and V is TRBV7-2, with TRBD2 matching 13 bases. The J call may be incorrect, as the DNA end agrees better with TRBJ2-7. Germline CDR1 SGHTA, CDR2 FQGNSA. The CDR3 contains 16 residues. The chain's CDR3 is CASRWGGLAGSYEQYF. The CDR3 DNA sequence: TGTGCCAGCAGGTGGGGGGGACTAGCGGGGTCCTACGAGCAGTACTTC.

The gene calls are TRBV5-6 and TRBJ1-1; tentative D call: TRBD1 (6 bases). With 2 bases removed from V and 11 bases from J, the gap between germline ends came to 22 bases. CDR1 and CDR2 (germline): SGHDT, YYEEEE. The CDR3 runs 15 residues. CDR3 sequence: CASSFQGPPNTPAFF. CDR3 bases: TGTGCCAGCAGCTTTCAGGGGCCCCCCAACACCCCTGCTTTCTTT.

The chain uses TRBV6-1 and TRBJ1-5; the D is unclear. From germline, CDR1 is MNHNS and CDR2 SASEGT. The length of the CDR3 is 15 residues. V lost 1 base and J 0 bases, leaving 7 bases between the germline ends. CDR3 amino acids: CASSEGLNSNQPQHF. CDR3 in DNA: TGTGCCAGCAGTGAAGGACTGAATAGCAATCAGCCCCAGCATTTT.

The chain uses TRBV6-1 and TRBJ2-7; D is unresolved. CDR3 length equals 15 residues. Germline loops: CDR1 MNHNS, CDR2 SASEGT. V shed 1 base and J shed 2 bases, with 12 bases lying between them. The CDR3 DNA follows: TGTGCCAGCAGTGAAGTGTGGCGGTATACCTACGAGCAGTACTTC. This gives the protein CASSEVWRYTYEQYF.

J is TRBJ1-2 and V is TRBV7-9; D might be TRBD1 (5 bases). The V end lost 1 base, the J end lost 7 bases, and 10 bases lay between the germline ends. CDR3 size: 13 residues. From germline, CDR1 is SEHNR and CDR2 FQNEAQ (reference sequence). As DNA, the CDR3 is TGTGCCAGCAGCTTAGGGGGCATAAGTGGCTACACCTTC. Its translation: CASSLGGISGYTF.

The rearrangement uses TRBV5-4 and TRBJ2-1, with 12 bases matching TRBD2. Trimming removed 6 bases from V and 9 bases from J; junction bases left unmatched: 13. The CDR3 loop spans 16 amino acids. Germline CDR1 reads SGHNT; CDR2 reads YYREEE (reference sequence). CDR3 in DNA: TGTGCCAGCATCCCCTGGAGGGCTAGCGGGGGGGGTGAGCAGTTCTTC. Encoded protein: CASIPWRASGGGEQFF. Supplemented by reference TRBV5-4 and TRBJ2-1, the full variable domain reads ETGVTQSPTHLIKTRGQQVTLRCSSQSGHNTVSWYQQALGQGPQFIFQYYREEENGRGNFPPRFSGLQFPNYSSELNVNALELDDSALYLCASIPWRASGGGEQFFGPGTRLTVL.

The rearrangement joins TRBV19 to TRBJ1-1; D is possibly TRBD1 (6 bases). The CDR3 contains 12 residues. Germline CDR1 LNHDA, CDR2 SQIVND (reference sequence). Trimming shortened V by 9 bases and J by 7 bases, and 15 bases separated the two germline ends. CDR3 nucleotide sequence: TGTGCCAGCATGATGGGGGACATTGAAGCTTTCTTT. Its protein product is CASMMGDIEAFF.

J is TRBJ2-2 and V is TRBV5-1; TRBD1 aligns across 9 bases. From germline, CDR1 is SGHRS and CDR2 YFSETQ. With V trimmed by 5 bases and J by 5 bases, 16 bases remained unmatched. This CDR3 has 18 amino acids. CDR3 nucleotide sequence: TGCGCCAGCAGAATTCGCCCTACCGGGACAGGGATAACCGGGGAGCTGTTTTTT. Protein sequence: CASRIRPTGTGITGELFF.

This chain links TRBV4-1 with TRBJ2-3, with D perhaps TRBD2 (6 bases). Trimming pared 4 bases from V and 2 bases from J, leaving 19 bases between. This CDR3 comprises 17 residues. The germline gives CDR1 MGHRA, CDR2 YSYEKL. CDR3 loop: CASSPDPGSRDTDTQYF. In nucleotides, the CDR3 is TGCGCCAGCAGCCCCGACCCTGGATCGCGGGACACAGATACGCAGTATTTT.

The chain links TRBV7-6 to TRBJ1-2; no definite D call. Deletions cut 5 bases from V and 4 bases from J, with 14 bases between. Germline V lookup: CDR1 SGHVS, CDR2 FNYEAQ. This CDR3 has 14 amino acids. The CDR3 coding sequence is TGTGCCAGCAGCCCCCTGGACTTATCCTATGGCTACACCTTC. Translated, it gives CASSPLDLSYGYTF.

The chain combines TRBV29-1 with TRBJ1-1; maybe TRBD1 (6 bases). V was trimmed by 4 bases and J by 4 bases, leaving 10 bases between them. Germline CDR1 and CDR2: SQVTM and ANQGSEA. The length of the CDR3 is 12 residues. CDR3 sequence (DNA): TGCAGCGTTGCAGGCAGGGGCACTGAAGCTTTCTTT. This encodes CSVAGRGTEAFF.

The gene calls are TRBV7-9 and TRBJ2-7; TRBD2 matches at 10 bases. The V gene's germline CDR1 is SEHNR and CDR2 FQNEAQ (reference sequence). J gave up 6 bases and V 5 bases, and 7 bases lay outside the gene matches. This CDR3 is 14 amino acids long. This chain's CDR3 is CASSTHGTSVEQYF. The CDR3 region has the DNA TGTGCCAGCAGCACCCACGGGACTAGCGTCGAGCAGTACTTC.

This chain connects TRBV7-3 to TRBJ2-3; D might be TRBD2 (6 bases). Germline values: CDR1 SGHTA, CDR2 FQGTGA. V was cut by 5 bases and J by 3 bases, with 12 bases left in between. This CDR3 is 14 amino acids long. The CDR3 DNA follows: TGTGCCAGCAGCCCAATCGGGACTACAGATACGCAGTATTTT. Amino acid sequence: CASSPIGTTDTQYF.

The V gene is TRBV13, the J gene TRBJ2-1, with 12 nucleotides matching TRBD2. Trimming took 5 bases from V and 8 from J; bases not matched to a gene: 7. This CDR3 is 15 amino acids long. CDR1 is PRHDT and CDR2 is FYEKMQ in the germline V gene (reference sequence). CDR3 DNA: TGTGCCAGCAGCACACGACTAGCGGGAGTCTATGAGCAGTTCTTC. Its protein product is CASSTRLAGVYEQFF.

The rearrangement links TRBV11-2 to TRBJ1-4; 7 positions match TRBD1. V gave up 5 bases and J gave up 9 bases; unmatched junction bases: 9. CDR1 is SGHAT and CDR2 is FQNNGV in the germline V gene. The length of the CDR3 is 14 residues. The CDR3 loop reads CASSGDREGKKLFF. DNA for the CDR3: TGTGCCAGCAGCGGAGACAGGGAAGGGAAAAAACTGTTTTTT.

The chain employs TRBV7-2 and TRBJ1-2; D might be TRBD1 (5 bases). The CDR3 sequence is 13 residues long. V gave up 1 base and J gave up 8 bases, with 11 bases separating them. Germline V gene sequence: CDR1 SGHTA, CDR2 FQGNSA. CDR3 bases: TGTGCCAGCAGCTTAGGGGGGGGTCGGGGCTACACCTTC. Its translation: CASSLGGGRGYTF.

The CDR3: CASSLGQGGRETQYF. In nucleotides, the CDR3 is TGTGCCAGCAGTTTGGGACAGGGGGGGCGAGAGACCCAGTACTTC. This chain uses TRBV11-3 with TRBJ2-5; 11 bases line up with TRBD1. V was pared by 6 bases and J by 4 bases, with 7 bases of the junction left unmatched. From germline, CDR1 is SGHNT and CDR2 YENEEA. This CDR3 comprises 15 residues.

This sequence joins TRBV11-3 and TRBJ2-1, with 8 bases lining up with TRBD2. Germline V gives CDR1 SGHNT, CDR2 YENEEA. V was pared by 5 bases and J by 5 bases, with 14 bases of the junction left unmatched. This CDR3 is 17 amino acids long. In DNA form, the CDR3 reads TGTGCCAGCAGCACCCTGGGGGGCGGGAGGAGGCACAATGAGCAGTTCTTC. Its translation: CASSTLGGGRRHNEQFF.

The chain joins TRBV15 to TRBJ2-1; perhaps TRBD2 as D (5 bases). This CDR3 is 16 amino acids long. Per germline, CDR1 LNHNV and CDR2 YYDKDF (reference sequence). Deletions cut 0 bases from V and 6 bases from J, with 15 bases between. CDR3 in DNA: TGTGCCACCAGCAGAGAATCCCCGGGGATCTGCAATGAGCAGTTCTTC. Translation gives CATSRESPGICNEQFF.

The chain couples TRBV4-3 to TRBJ1-2; D is uncertain. The CDR3 is 14 residues long. Trimming shortened V by 1 base and J by 7 bases, and 13 bases separated the two germline ends. In germline, CDR1 is LGHNA, CDR2 YSLEER. DNA for the CDR3: TGCGCCAGCAGCCAAGTCTCGGGAGGCACTGGCTACACCTTC. This gives the protein CASSQVSGGTGYTF.

The chain links TRBV28 to TRBJ1-1; maybe TRBD1 (6 bases). Trimming removed 6 bases at V and 4 bases at J, with 18 bases between. CDR3 length equals 15 residues. CDR1 is MDHEN, CDR2 SYDVKM, per germline. The CDR3 protein is CASSLRGGRSTEAFF. In DNA, the CDR3 is TGTGCCAGCAGCCTCCGGGGGGGCAGGAGCACTGAAGCTTTCTTT. Full variable domain (rest looked up from reference TRBV28 and TRBJ1-1): DVKVTQSSRYLVKRTGEKVFLECVQDMDHENMFWYRQDPGLGLRLIYFSYDVKMKEKGDIPEGYSVSREKKERFSLILESASTNQTSMYLCASSLRGGRSTEAFFGQGTRLTVV.